A selection of T cell receptor beta chains follows, all from one sample in a study of T-cell reconstitution after alpha-beta-depleted transplantation in children. MiXCR was run by TCRdb on the PCR reads, yielding one entry per CDR3 protein. The sample includes a few hundred thousand distinct CDR3 sequences, approximately 9.9% of them seen just once. The starting material was PBMCs from the stem cell graft donor, obtained from the stem cell graft. All receptors come from a human donor who donated a stem cell graft to a child with SCID. Both conserved end residues are part of each CDR3. The order of the fields is D gene, J gene, V gene, CDR3 length, clone size, CDR3 DNA, CDR3 protein. The D gene is left open where the match is weak. Where a row states a size, it is once, few, many or the class of an expanded clone; other rows omit it.

TRBD2 TRBJ2-3 TRBV12-3/TRBV12-4 14 NA TGTGCCAGTAGGTGGGGGGGTAGCACAGATACGCAGAATTTT CASRWGGSTDTQNF
NA TRBJ2-3 TRBV5-2 14 NA TGTGCCAGGGGCCCTCGGGTCCTCCGAGATACGCAGTATTTT CARGPRVLRDTQYF
NA TRBJ2-2 TRBV28 15 many TGTGCCAGCAGTTTGGGCAGGGCGAGGGCCGGGGAGCTGTTTTTT CASSLGRARAGELFF
NA TRBJ1-3 TRBV12-3/TRBV12-4 13 many TGTGCCAGCAGTCGGGGGTCTGGAAACACCATATATTTT CASSRGSGNTIYF
NA TRBJ1-2 TRBV5-1 20 many TGCGCCAGCAGCTTGGGAGGGTCCGGGGGCGCCTCCTTTTTTGACTATGGCTACACCTTC CASSLGGSGGASFFDYGYTF
NA TRBJ1-1 TRBV20-1 13 many TGCAGTGCTAGAGAGGCCGGATCCACTGAAGCTTTCTTT CSAREAGSTEAFF
TRBD2 TRBJ2-5 TRBV11-1 21 many TGTGCCAGCAGCTTAGAAAAAGGTCATGGGACTAGCGGACAGTACCAAGAGACCCAGTACTTC CASSLEKGHGTSGQYQETQYF
NA TRBJ1-3 TRBV6-1 15 NA TGTGCCAGCAGTGAAGACGGCGCCTCTGGAAACACCATATATTTT CASSEDGASGNTIYF
NA TRBJ1-4 TRBV5-1 13 many TGCGCCAGCAGCCCAGACGGGAGCGAAAAACTGTTTTTT CASSPDGSEKLFF
TRBD2 TRBJ2-3 TRBV5-1 14 NA TGCGCCAGCGGGGCGGGGGGAGAGACAGATACGCAGTATTTT CASGAGGETDTQYF
TRBD1 TRBJ2-7 TRBV28 18 many TGTGCCAGCAGTTTACCCGGGACAGAACAGACCCGCTCCTACGAGCAGTACTTC CASSLPGTEQTRSYEQYF
NA TRBJ2-7 TRBV12-3/TRBV12-4 14 many TGTGCCAGCACCTTAGGGACTTCTGTCTACGAGCAGTACTTC CASTLGTSVYEQYF
TRBD2 TRBJ2-5 TRBV20-1 14 many TGCAGTGCTAGAGAAGGGACTACGGGGGAGACCCAGTACTTC CSAREGTTGETQYF
NA TRBJ1-6 TRBV5-1 17 many TGCGCCAGCAGCTTGGCACCAAGGACAAAGGATAATTCACCCCTCCACTTT CASSLAPRTKDNSPLHF
NA TRBJ1-2 TRBV14 15 NA TGTGCCAGCAGCCAAGCGAGGGAAGGGATTTATGGCTACACCTTC CASSQAREGIYGYTF
NA TRBJ2-3 TRBV6-2/TRBV6-3 14 many TGTGCCAGCAGTTATCTGACAGCGGCAGATACGCAGTATTTT CASSYLTAADTQYF
NA TRBJ2-1 TRBV11-3 13 many TGTGCCAGCAGCTTAGTCGGGGACAATGAGCAGTTCTTC CASSLVGDNEQFF
NA TRBJ1-5 TRBV27 13 many TGTGCCAGCAGTAGCTTCGGCAATCAGCCCCAGCATTTT CASSSFGNQPQHF
TRBD2 TRBJ2-1 TRBV11-2 15 many TGTGCCAGCAGCCCCGAGGGACTAGCTGCCAATGAGCAGTTCTTC CASSPEGLAANEQFF
NA TRBJ2-5 TRBV10-1 15 many TGCGCCAGCAGTGATGACAGTGTCCTGGGGGAGACCCAGTACTTC CASSDDSVLGETQYF
NA TRBJ1-5 TRBV7-9 16 many TGTGCCAGCAGCTTATCGCAGGGACCATCCAATCAGCCCCAGCATTTT CASSLSQGPSNQPQHF
TRBD1 TRBJ2-7 TRBV2 14 few TGTGCCAGCAGTGCCAACAGGGGCCCCTACGAGCAGTACTTC CASSANRGPYEQYF
TRBD2 TRBJ2-3 TRBV7-8 17 many TGTGCCAGCAGCTTAGCTCCTAGCGGGGAAACCACAGATACGCAGTATTTT CASSLAPSGETTDTQYF